These 8 T cell receptor beta chains were all obtained from the same sample, sequenced in a study of T-cell memory formation after mild COVID-19. TCRdb redid the calling of the 5' RACE reads with MiXCR, one entry per CDR3 protein. The sample includes more than 150,000 distinct CDR3 sequences, approximately 18% seen only once; the top ten take under 4.5%. The sequencing input was PBMCs or a T cell subset sorted from them (not recorded which). Source of these receptors: a man younger than 30 who had mild COVID-19 (a few samples of this study predate the infection). Cell type and time point are not known.

This clonotype appeared a few times. This chain connects TRBV20-1 to TRBJ2-3; unclear D gene. Looked up from germline, CDR1 is DFQATT and CDR2 is SNEGSKA (reference sequence). CDR3 size: 11 residues. Trimming left V 6 bases short and J 4 bases short, with 8 bases between. CDR3 coding DNA: TGCAGTGCGGCGGTTGCAGATACGCAGTATTTT. Protein: CSAAVADTQYF.

This clonotype was picked up a small number of times. The chain joins TRBV21-1 to TRBJ2-7; the DNA was not used to check the table's D call, TRBD1. TRBV21-1 is a listed pseudogene. The CDR3 is made up of 16 amino acids. The CDR3: CASSKEGDRQSYEQYV. CDR3 in DNA: TGTGCCAGCAGCAAAGAGGGGGACAGGCAATCCTACGAGCAGTACGTC.

This clonotype was seen many times. The V and J genes are TRBV5-1 and TRBJ2-1; perhaps D is TRBD1 or TRBD2 (6 bases each). The germline V gene has CDR1 SGHRS and CDR2 YFSETQ. Trimming left V 5 bases short and J 10 bases short, with 13 bases between. This CDR3 is built from 12 residues. The CDR3 sequence: CASRRGAGEQFF. The CDR3 bases are TGCGCCAGCAGGAGGGGGGCCGGGGAGCAGTTCTTC.

This clonotype occurred a few times. The V call is TRBV27, the J call TRBJ1-4; no reliable D call. V was shortened by 5 bases and J by 8 bases, with 12 bases between the two germline ends. This CDR3 has 13 amino acids. The germline CDR1 and CDR2 sequences are MNHEY and SMNVEV (reference sequence). For the CDR3, the DNA is TGTGCCAGCAGTCCCCGCCTAAAAGAAAAACTGTTTTTT. Translating gives CASSPRLKEKLFF. Combining the CDR3 with reference TRBV27 and TRBJ1-4 gives the whole variable domain EAQVTQNPRYLITVTGKKLTVTCSQNMNHEYMSWYRQDPGLGLRQIYYSMNVEVTDKGDVPEGYKVSRKEKRNFPLILESPSPNQTSLYFCASSPRLKEKLFFGSGTQLSVL.

This clonotype has only a few counts. The chain uses TRBV19 and TRBJ1-5, with D possibly being TRBD1 (6 bases). The CDR3 consists of 20 residues. The V end was cut by 0 bases, the J end by 0 bases, with 21 bases between. Germline V gene data show CDR1 as LNHDA and CDR2 as SQIVND (reference sequence). The CDR3 DNA reads as TGTGCCAGTAGTATAGATCCCCCCGACAGGCCCGAGTATAGCAATCAGCCCCAGCATTTT. Translated, it gives CASSIDPPDRPEYSNQPQHF.

This sequence joins TRBV18 and TRBJ2-1; 7 bases match TRBD1. This CDR3 has 15 residues. Looked up from germline, CDR1 is KGHSH and CDR2 is LQKENI. The junction had 7 bases not matched to a gene; V was cut back by 5 bases and J by 3 bases. The CDR3 here is CASSGDRLNYNEQFF. The CDR3 DNA is TGTGCCAGCTCAGGGGACAGACTAAACTACAATGAGCAGTTCTTC.

Written as DNA, the CDR3 is TGTGCCAGCAGTGCCCCACGATCACCCCTCCACTTT. Amino acids: CASSAPRSPLHF. The chain joins TRBV12-3 or TRBV12-4 to TRBJ1-6; D ambiguous. V was clipped by 5 bases and J by 10 bases, with 9 bases between them. The CDR3 runs 12 residues.

The V gene is TRBV10-2, the J gene TRBJ1-4; 12 nucleotides line up with TRBD1. There are 15 residues in the CDR3. The J segment lost 7 bases and the V segment lost 3 bases, leaving 3 bases of the junction unmatched. Germline V gives CDR1 WSHSY, CDR2 SAAADI. CDR3 in amino acids: CASSDGTGGGEKLFF. In DNA, the CDR3 is TGCGCCAGCAGTGATGGGACAGGGGGCGGTGAAAAACTGTTTTTT.